The 2 T cell receptor beta chains reported below all come from one sample, sequenced in a study of neurological immune-mediated disorders (dated 2019 in TCRdb). The library was generated by 5' RACE. TCRdb shows the sequencer as Illumina HiSeq 2500. The public reads were quality trimmed at Q25 with fastp and then assembled into clones with MiXCR by TCRdb, keeping productive beta chains. Entries that share a CDR3 protein sequence are merged under the most common genes and DNA. In this sample the table shows 70,000 or so distinct CDR3 sequences, less than 5.5% of which occur a single time. Clones ranked in the top ten supply roughly 2.8% of the sample. What was sequenced was PBMCs. The receptor source for this set is a young woman with multiple sclerosis.

This clonotype was counted many times. V is TRBV27 and J is TRBJ2-5, with 7 bases fitting TRBD2. V shed 5 bases and J 2 bases; nucleotides not matched to a gene: 5. CDR1 and CDR2 from the germline V gene are MNHEY and SMNVEV (reference sequence). The CDR3 runs to 14 residues. The CDR3 protein is CASSTLAVQETQYF. The DNA of the CDR3 is TGTGCCAGCAGTACTCTAGCGGTACAAGAGACCCAGTACTTC.

This clonotype appeared a few times. The rearrangement joins TRBV5-1 to TRBJ2-5; D uncertain. Germline V gene lookup returns CDR1 SGHRS and CDR2 YFSETQ. The V and J ends lost 0 bases and 3 bases respectively, with 6 bases between them. CDR3 size: 13 residues. The CDR3, as DNA: TGCGCCAGCAGCTTGGTTCTGGAAGAGACCCAGTACTTC. This codes for CASSLVLEETQYF.